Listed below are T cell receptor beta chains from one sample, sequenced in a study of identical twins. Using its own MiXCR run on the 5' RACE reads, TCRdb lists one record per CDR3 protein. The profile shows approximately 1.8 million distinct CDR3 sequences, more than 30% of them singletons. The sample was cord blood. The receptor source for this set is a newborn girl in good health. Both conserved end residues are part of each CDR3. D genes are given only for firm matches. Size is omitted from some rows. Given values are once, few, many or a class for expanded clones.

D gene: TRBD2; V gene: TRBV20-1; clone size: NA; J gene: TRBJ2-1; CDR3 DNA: TGCAGTGCCAGCGTAGCGGGAGGCGACAATGAGCAGTTCTTC; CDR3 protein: CSASVAGGDNEQFF
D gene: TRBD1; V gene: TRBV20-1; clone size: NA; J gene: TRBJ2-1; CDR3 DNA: TGCAGTGCTCGTAACCGACAGGGGCAAGAGACCCAGTTCTTC; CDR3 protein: CSARNRQGQETQFF
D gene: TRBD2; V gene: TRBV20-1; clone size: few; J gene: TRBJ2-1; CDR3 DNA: TGCAGTGCTTCTCAAGCGGGGATCGACAATGAGCAGTTCTTC; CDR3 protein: CSASQAGIDNEQFF
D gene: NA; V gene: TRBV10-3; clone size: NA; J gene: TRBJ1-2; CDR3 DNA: TGTGCCATCAGTGTTCTCAAGACGGCGAACTATGGCTACACCTTC; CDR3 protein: CAISVLKTANYGYTF
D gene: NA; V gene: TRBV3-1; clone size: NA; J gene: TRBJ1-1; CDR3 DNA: TGTGCCAGCAGCCAAAGCCGGGGGGGACGGTTGAACACTGAAGCTTTCTTT; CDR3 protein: CASSQSRGGRLNTEAFF
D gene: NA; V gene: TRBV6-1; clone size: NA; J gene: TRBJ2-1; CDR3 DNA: TGTGCCAGCAGCCCAGGGGGGGGGCAGTTCTTC; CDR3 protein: CASSPGGGQFF
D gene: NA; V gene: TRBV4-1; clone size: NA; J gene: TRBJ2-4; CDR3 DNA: TGCGCCAGCAGCCAACTCATGGCTCTAGCCAAAAACATTCAGTACTTC; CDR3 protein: CASSQLMALAKNIQYF
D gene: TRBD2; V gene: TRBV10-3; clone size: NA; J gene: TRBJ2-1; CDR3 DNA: TGTGCCATCAGCAGGACGTCTAGCGGCCTCTCCTACAATGGGCAGTTCTTC; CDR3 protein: CAISRTSSGLSYNGQFF
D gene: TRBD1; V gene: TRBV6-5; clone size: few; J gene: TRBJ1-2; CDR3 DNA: TGTGCCAGCAGATCAGACAGGGCAGGCGGCTACACCTTC; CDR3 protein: CASRSDRAGGYTF
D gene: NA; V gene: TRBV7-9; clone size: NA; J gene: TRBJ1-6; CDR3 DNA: TGTGCCAGCAGCTCCTACTTGGGACGGTACTCACCCCTCCACTTT; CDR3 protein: CASSSYLGRYSPLHF
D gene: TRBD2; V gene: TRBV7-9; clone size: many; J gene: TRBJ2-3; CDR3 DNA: TGTGCCAGCAGCACGGGACTAGCGGCAGATACGCAGTATTTT; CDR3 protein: CASSTGLAADTQYF
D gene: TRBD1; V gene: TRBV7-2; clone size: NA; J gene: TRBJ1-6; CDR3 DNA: TGTGCCAGCAGCTTAGAGGGGGCAGTTAATTCACCCCTCCACTTT; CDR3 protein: CASSLEGAVNSPLHF
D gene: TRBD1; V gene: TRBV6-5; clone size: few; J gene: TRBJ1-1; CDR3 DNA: TGTGCCAGCAGTCTGGACAGGGGACAGAACACTGAAGCTTTCTTT; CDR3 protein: CASSLDRGQNTEAFF
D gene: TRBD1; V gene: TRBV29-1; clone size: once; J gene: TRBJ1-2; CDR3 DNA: TGCAGCGCTGATATCGGGACAGGGGGCGGAGGCTACACCTTC; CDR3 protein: CSADIGTGGGGYTF
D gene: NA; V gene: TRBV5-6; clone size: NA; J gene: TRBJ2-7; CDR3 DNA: TGTGCCAGCAGCTGGGGACTGGAGGGGGAGCAGTACTTC; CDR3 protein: CASSWGLEGEQYF
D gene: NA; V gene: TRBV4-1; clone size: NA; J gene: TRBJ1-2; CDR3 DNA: TGCGCCAGCAGCCACCGGGGGGTTGGCTACACCTTC; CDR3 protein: CASSHRGVGYTF
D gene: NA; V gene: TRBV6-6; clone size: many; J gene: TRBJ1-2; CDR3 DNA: TGTGCCAGCAGTTACGCGGGGGAGTATGGCTACACCTTC; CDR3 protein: CASSYAGEYGYTF
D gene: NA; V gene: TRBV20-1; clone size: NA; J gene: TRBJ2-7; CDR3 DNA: TGCAGTGCTAGAGATAATCGGGAACTCTACGAGCAGTACTTC; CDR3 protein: CSARDNRELYEQYF
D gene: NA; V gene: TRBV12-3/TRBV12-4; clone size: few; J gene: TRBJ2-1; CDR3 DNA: TGTGCCAGCAGTCCACCTAGGGTCTTTGAGCAGTTCTTC; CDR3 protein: CASSPPRVFEQFF
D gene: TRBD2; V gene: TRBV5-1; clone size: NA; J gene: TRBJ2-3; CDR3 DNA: TGCGCCAGCAGCTTTAGGCCCACTAGCGGGGGTACAGATACGCAGTATTTT; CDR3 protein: CASSFRPTSGGTDTQYF
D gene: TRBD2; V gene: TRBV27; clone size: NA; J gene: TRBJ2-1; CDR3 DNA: TGTGCCAGCAGTTTACCCCGGGCTAGCGGCTCCTACAATGAGCAGTTCTTC; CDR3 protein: CASSLPRASGSYNEQFF
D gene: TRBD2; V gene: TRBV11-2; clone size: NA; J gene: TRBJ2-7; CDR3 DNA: TGTGCCAGCAACTTGGGGAAAGGGACTACCTACGAGCAGTACTTC; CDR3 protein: CASNLGKGTTYEQYF
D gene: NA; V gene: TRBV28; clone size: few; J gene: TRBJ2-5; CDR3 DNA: TGTGCCAGCAGTCCGGCAACGGGACCACAAGAGACCCAGTACTTC; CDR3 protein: CASSPATGPQETQYF
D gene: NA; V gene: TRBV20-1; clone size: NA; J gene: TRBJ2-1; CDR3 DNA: TGCAGTGCTGGGCTCGGGGGCGGCCCCTACGATGAGCAGTTCTTC; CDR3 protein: CSAGLGGGPYDEQFF
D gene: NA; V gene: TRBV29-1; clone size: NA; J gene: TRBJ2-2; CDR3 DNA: TGCAGCGTTGAAGGTGGGAGCAACACCGGGGAGCTGTTTTTT; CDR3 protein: CSVEGGSNTGELFF
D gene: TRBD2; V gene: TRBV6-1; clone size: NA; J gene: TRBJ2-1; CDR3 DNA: TGTGCCAGCGGCTGGGGTGAGGGGACTAGCGGGAGAACTGAGCAGTTCTTC; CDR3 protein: CASGWGEGTSGRTEQFF
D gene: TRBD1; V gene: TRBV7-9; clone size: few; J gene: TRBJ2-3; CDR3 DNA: TGTGCCAGCAGCTTAGGATACTTACCGACAGGGGTAGATACGCAGTATTTT; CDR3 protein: CASSLGYLPTGVDTQYF
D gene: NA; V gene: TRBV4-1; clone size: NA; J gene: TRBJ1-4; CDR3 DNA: TGCGCCAGCAGCCAAGGGAGGCGTTTAGTCAATGAAAAACTGTTTTTT; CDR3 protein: CASSQGRRLVNEKLFF
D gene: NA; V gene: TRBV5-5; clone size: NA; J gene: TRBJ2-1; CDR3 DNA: TGTGCCAGCAGCTTGGGGGGGGACGGGACCTCGTCCTACAATGAGCAGTTCTTC; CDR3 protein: CASSLGGDGTSSYNEQFF
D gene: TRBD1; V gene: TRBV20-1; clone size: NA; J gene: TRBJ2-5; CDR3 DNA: TGCAGTGCTAGGCCGTGGGGACAGGTCCACAATGAGCAGTACTTC; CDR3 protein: CSARPWGQVHNEQYF
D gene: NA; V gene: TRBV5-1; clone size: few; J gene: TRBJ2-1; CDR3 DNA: TGCGCCAGCAGCTCATGGGGACTGGGGTTCAATGAGCAGTTCTTC; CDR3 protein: CASSSWGLGFNEQFF
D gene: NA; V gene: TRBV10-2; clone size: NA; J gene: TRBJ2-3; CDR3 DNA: TGCGCCAGCAGTGGGGGTTTCGTCGCAGGGGATACGCAGTATTTT; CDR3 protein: CASSGGFVAGDTQYF
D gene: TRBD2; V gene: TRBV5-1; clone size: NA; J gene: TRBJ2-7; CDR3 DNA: TGCGCCAGCAGCAAAACCGGGACTAGTAGAATGATGAGCTCCTACAATGAGCAGTACTTC; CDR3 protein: CASSKTGTSRMMSSYNEQYF
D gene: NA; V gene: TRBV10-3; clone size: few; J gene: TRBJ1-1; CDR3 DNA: TGTGCCATCAGTTTAACCACAACAGGGATGAACACTGAAGCTTTCTTT; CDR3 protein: CAISLTTTGMNTEAFF
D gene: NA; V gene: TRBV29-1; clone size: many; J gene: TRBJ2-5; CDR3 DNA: TGCAGCGTTGCCCCTAGCTTGGGGACCCAGTACTTC; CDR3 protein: CSVAPSLGTQYF
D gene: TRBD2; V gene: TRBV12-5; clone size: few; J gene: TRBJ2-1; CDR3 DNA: TGTGCTAGTGGTTTGAACATCCTAGCGGGAGCCAATGAGCAGTTCTTC; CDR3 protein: CASGLNILAGANEQFF
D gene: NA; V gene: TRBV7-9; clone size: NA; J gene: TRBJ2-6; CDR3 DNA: TGTGCCAGCAGCTTACAACAGATCCGCTCTGGGGCCAACGTCCTGACTTTC; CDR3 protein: CASSLQQIRSGANVLTF
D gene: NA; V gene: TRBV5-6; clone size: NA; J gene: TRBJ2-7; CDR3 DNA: TGTGCCAGCAGCTTACCACCCGAGGTTGGCGAGCAGTACTTC; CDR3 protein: CASSLPPEVGEQYF
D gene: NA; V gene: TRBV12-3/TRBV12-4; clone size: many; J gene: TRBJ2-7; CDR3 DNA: TGTGCCAGCAGTTTACCCCCGGGTGAGCAGTACTTC; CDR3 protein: CASSLPPGEQYF
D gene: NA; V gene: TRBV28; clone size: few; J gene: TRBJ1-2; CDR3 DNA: TGTGCCAGCAGTCCCCTGGGCCCTTTGGGCTACACCTTC; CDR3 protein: CASSPLGPLGYTF
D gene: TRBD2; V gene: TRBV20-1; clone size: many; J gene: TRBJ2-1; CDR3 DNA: TGCAGTGTCACCAGAACCGCGGGAGGATCCAATGAGCAGTTCTTC; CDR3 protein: CSVTRTAGGSNEQFF
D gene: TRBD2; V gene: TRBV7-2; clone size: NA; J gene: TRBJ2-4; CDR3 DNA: TGTGCCAGCAGCTTAGTGGTAGCGGGGCTAGCCAAAAACATTCAGTACTTC; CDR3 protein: CASSLVVAGLAKNIQYF
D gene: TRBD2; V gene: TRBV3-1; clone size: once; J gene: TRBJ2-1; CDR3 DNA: TGTGCCAGCAGCTTGATAGGCCTAGCGGATATAAGCTCCTACAATGAGCAGTTCTTC; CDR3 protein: CASSLIGLADISSYNEQFF
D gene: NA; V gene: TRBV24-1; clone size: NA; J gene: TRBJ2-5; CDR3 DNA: TGTGCCACCAGTGACGCTTTTGGAGAGCAGTACTTC; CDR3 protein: CATSDAFGEQYF
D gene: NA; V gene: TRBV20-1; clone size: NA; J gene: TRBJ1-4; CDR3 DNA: TGCAGCGCGGAGGCCTTGAAGACTAATGAAAAACTGTTTTTT; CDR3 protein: CSAEALKTNEKLFF
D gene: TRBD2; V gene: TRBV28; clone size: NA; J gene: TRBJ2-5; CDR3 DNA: TGTGCCAGCAGTTCGGGGACGGGAGGCCAGTACTTC; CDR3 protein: CASSSGTGGQYF
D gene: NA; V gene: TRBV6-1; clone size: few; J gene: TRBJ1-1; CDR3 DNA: TGTGCCAGCAGCCGCCCGTGGGGGACTGGGGGGGCGTCGACTGAAGCTTTCTTT; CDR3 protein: CASSRPWGTGGASTEAFF